This TCR beta chain originates from a study of cytomegalovirus exposure and HLA in healthy donors. This CDR3 region has 12 residues. Trimming took 4 bases from V and 12 from J; bases not matched to a gene: 5. Germline CDR1 SGHAT, CDR2 FQNNGV. Study-level results: Cytomegalovirus-associated status was assigned to about 180 TCR beta chains. Using the classifier, cytomegalovirus status was reportedly diagnosed with high specificity and sensitivity.

Clones were sequenced by immunoSEQ multiplex PCR, and TCRdb holds only the in-frame ones, with some missing. The sample lists about 280,000 clones, roughly 90% occurring once. On this clone: Its antigen remains unknown.

This clonotype was obtained from a young woman in good health and CMV-seronegative. Sequencing input: PBMCs. The chain links TRBV11-2 to TRBJ2-1, with TRBD1 matching over 8 bases. This CDR3 is CASSSYTGGQFF. DNA for the CDR3: TGTGCCAGCAGCTCATACACAGGGGGGCAGTTCTTC.